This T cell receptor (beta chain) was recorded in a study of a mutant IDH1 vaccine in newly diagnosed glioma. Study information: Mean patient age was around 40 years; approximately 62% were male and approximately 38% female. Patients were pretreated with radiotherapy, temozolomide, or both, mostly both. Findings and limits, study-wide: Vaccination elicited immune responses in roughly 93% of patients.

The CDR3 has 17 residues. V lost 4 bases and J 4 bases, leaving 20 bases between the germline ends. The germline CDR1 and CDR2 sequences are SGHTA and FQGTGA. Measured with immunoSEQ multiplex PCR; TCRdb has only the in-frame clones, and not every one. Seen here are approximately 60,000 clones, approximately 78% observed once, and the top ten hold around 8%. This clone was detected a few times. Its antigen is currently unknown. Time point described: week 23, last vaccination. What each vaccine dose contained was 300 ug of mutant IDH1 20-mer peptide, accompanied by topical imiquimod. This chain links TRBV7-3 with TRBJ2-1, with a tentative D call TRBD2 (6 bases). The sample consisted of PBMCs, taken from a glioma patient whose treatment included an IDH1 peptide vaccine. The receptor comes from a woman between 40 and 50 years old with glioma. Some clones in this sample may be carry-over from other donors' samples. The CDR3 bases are TGTGCCAGCAGCTCCGCCACTAGTGGGCGGGGATACAATGAGCAGTTCTTC. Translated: CASSSATSGRGYNEQFF.